These 21 T cell receptor beta chains share one sample of origin, sequenced in a study of siplizumab effects on memory and regulatory T cells. The method was immunoSEQ multiplex PCR; TCRdb's version includes in-frame clones alone and lacks a portion of them. This table has roughly 75,000 clones, 93% appearing once. The sequencing input was CD8+ T cells sorted from blood. Receptors were obtained from a human donor in good health.

J is TRBJ2-1 and V is TRBV19; D remains ambiguous. The ends were cut back, 3 bases at V and 7 bases at J, with 13 bases in the middle. Germline CDR1 reads LNHDA; CDR2 reads SQIVND (reference sequence). This CDR3 comprises 14 residues. CDR3 in DNA: TGTGCCAGTAGTATGCGGACGGGTGGGAATGAGCAGTTCTTC. Encoded protein: CASSMRTGGNEQFF.

The DNA of the CDR3 is TGTGCCAGCGGGGGGTGGACTGCCTACGAGCAGTACTTC. Its translation: CASGGWTAYEQYF. This rearrangement joins TRBV5-5 to TRBJ2-7; tentative D call: TRBD2 (6 bases). The CDR3 sequence is 13 residues long. The V end was cut by 7 bases, the J end by 2 bases, with 13 bases between. The germline CDR1 and CDR2 sequences are SGHKS and YYEKEE (reference sequence).

J is TRBJ2-7 and V is TRBV9; 9 bases are a match to TRBD1. The V and J ends lost 6 bases and 6 bases, in that order; junction bases with no gene match: 10. The CDR3 covers 14 residues. Germline assignment: CDR1 SGDLS and CDR2 YYNGEE. The CDR3 DNA follows: TGTGCCAGCACGATGGGGCCGACAGGGGGCGAGCAGTACTTC. Translation: CASTMGPTGGEQYF.

The chain employs TRBV7-2 and TRBJ2-3; D unresolved. The germline V gene encodes CDR1 SGHTA and CDR2 FQGNSA. Trimming removed 4 bases at V and 2 bases at J, with 7 bases between. The CDR3 has 13 amino acids. CDR3 protein: CASSSLITDTQYF. CDR3 nucleotide sequence: TGTGCCAGCAGCTCCTTGATCACAGATACGCAGTATTTT.

The chain couples TRBV5-6 to TRBJ2-1; possible D gene TRBD1, 5 bases. Germline loops: CDR1 SGHDT, CDR2 YYEEEE. Trimming left V 7 bases short and J 7 bases short, with 18 bases between. CDR3 length equals 14 residues. The CDR3 DNA reads as TGTGCCAGCGGGAATTGGGGCACTGGTAATGAGCAGTTCTTC. This translates into CASGNWGTGNEQFF.

The chain is built from TRBV7-6 and TRBJ2-3, with TRBD2 matching over 10 bases. Trimming took 0 bases from V and 5 from J; bases not matched to a gene: 8. Germline-derived CDR1 and CDR2 are SGHVS and FNYEAQ. This CDR3 has 17 residues. The CDR3 is CASSLAAGGPLGDTQYF. The CDR3 DNA sequence: TGTGCCAGCAGCTTAGCAGCGGGGGGGCCCTTGGGAGATACGCAGTATTTT.

This chain links TRBV4-1 with TRBJ2-7; 8 bases map to TRBD1. The CDR3 length is 15 residues. V was clipped by 3 bases and J by 2 bases; unmatched bases: 6. Per germline, CDR1 MGHRA and CDR2 YSYEKL. CDR3 nucleotides: TGCGCCAGCAGCCATGACAGGGGCACACCCTACGAGCAGTACTTC. It yields the protein CASSHDRGTPYEQYF.

This clone was observed once. V is TRBV27 and J is TRBJ2-7, with a tentative D call TRBD2 (5 bases). The CDR3 has 14 amino acids. Trimming left V 5 bases short and J 4 bases short, with 15 bases between. Germline V lookup: CDR1 MNHEY, CDR2 SMNVEV (reference sequence). The chain's CDR3 is CASSIRREWYEQYF. The CDR3 nucleotides are TGTGCCAGCAGTATCCGAAGGGAGTGGTACGAGCAGTACTTC.

As DNA, the CDR3 is TGCAGCGTTCTGGGGGGCGTCATGAACACTGAAGCTTTCTTT. Amino acids: CSVLGGVMNTEAFF. This chain links TRBV29-1 with TRBJ1-1, with D possibly matching TRBD1 (6 bases). This CDR3 spans 14 amino acids. CDR1 SQVTM and CDR2 ANQGSEA come from the germline V gene. The ends were cut back, 5 bases at V and 0 bases at J, with 13 bases in the middle.

V is TRBV4-3 and J is TRBJ1-1, with a possible D match to TRBD1 (6 bases). Per the germline V gene, CDR1 is LGHNA and CDR2 is YSLEER. This CDR3 comprises 15 residues. The V end lost 7 bases, the J end lost 0 bases, and 15 bases lay between the germline ends. CDR3 DNA: TGCGCCAGCACCCCCGGGGGGGCGATGAACACTGAAGCTTTCTTT. This translates into CASTPGGAMNTEAFF.

The chain recombines TRBV7-2 with TRBJ2-7, with a tentative D call TRBD2 (5 bases). Trimming pared 1 base from V and 3 bases from J, leaving 7 bases between. Germline V gene lookup returns CDR1 SGHTA and CDR2 FQGNSA. The CDR3 sequence is 13 residues long. The CDR3 loop is CASSLDRGYEQYF. CDR3 DNA: TGTGCCAGCAGCTTAGATCGGGGCTACGAGCAGTACTTC.

The CDR3: CASSRPGGNEQFF. The DNA for the CDR3 is TGTGCCAGCAGCCGTCCAGGGGGCAATGAGCAGTTCTTC. The chain combines TRBV11-2 with TRBJ2-1, with 7 bases identical to TRBD1. The CDR3 consists of 13 residues. V lost 5 bases to trimming and J lost 6 bases; unmatched junction nucleotides: 4. The germline gives CDR1 SGHAT, CDR2 FQNNGV. Using reference TRBV11-2 and TRBJ2-1 for the parts outside the CDR3, the full variable domain is EAGVAQSPRYKIIEKRQSVAFWCNPISGHATLYWYQQILGQGPKLLIQFQNNGVVDDSQLPKDRFSAERLKGVDSTLKIQPAKLEDSAVYLCASSRPGGNEQFFGPGTRLTVL.

CDR3 nucleotide sequence: TGCGCCAGCAGCCAACTTCAGGGGTTGAACACTGAAGCTTTCTTT. Encoded protein: CASSQLQGLNTEAFF. V gene TRBV4-1 combines with J gene TRBJ1-1; perhaps TRBD1 as D (6 bases). The V end was cut by 2 bases, the J end by 0 bases, with 10 bases between. The CDR3 has 15 amino acids. Germline V gene data show CDR1 as MGHRA and CDR2 as YSYEKL.

The rearrangement links TRBV29-1 to TRBJ2-2, with D possibly TRBD1 on 5 matching bases. The CDR3 covers 12 residues. Germline CDR1 SQVTM, CDR2 ANQGSEA. V was clipped by 5 bases and J by 6 bases, with 10 bases between them. The CDR3: CSVKGSSGELFF. CDR3 DNA: TGCAGCGTTAAGGGGTCATCCGGGGAGCTGTTTTTT.

The gene calls are TRBV7-2 and TRBJ2-7; D might be TRBD1 (5 bases). From germline, CDR1 is SGHTA and CDR2 FQGNSA. The ends were cut back, 2 bases at V and 7 bases at J, with 9 bases in the middle. The CDR3 length is 12 residues. CDR3 DNA sequence: TGTGCCAGCAGCTTAACGACAGCAGAGCAGTACTTC. As protein: CASSLTTAEQYF.

The chain recombines TRBV28 with TRBJ1-2; perhaps TRBD1 as D (6 bases). Germline CDR1 is MDHEN and CDR2 is SYDVKM. The CDR3 runs to 17 residues. Trimming removed 5 bases from V and 4 bases from J, with 23 bases in between. The CDR3 sequence: CASSPHPKTGIRYGYTF. Written as DNA, the CDR3 is TGTGCCAGCAGTCCACATCCTAAAACAGGGATTCGCTATGGCTACACCTTC.

The chain combines TRBV27 with TRBJ2-1; weak D call: TRBD2 (5 bases). CDR1 is MNHEY and CDR2 is SMNVEV in the germline V gene (reference sequence). Trimming shortened V by 3 bases and J by 2 bases, and 8 bases separated the two germline ends. CDR3 length equals 14 residues. The CDR3 region has the DNA TGTGCCAGCAGTTTCGGGGTTCCCTACAATGAGCAGTTCTTC. It specifies CASSFGVPYNEQFF.

The CDR3 sequence is CASSYSSTVYEQYF. CDR3 nucleotides: TGTGCCAGCAGTTATTCTTCCACAGTCTACGAGCAGTACTTC. The chain links TRBV6-6 to TRBJ2-7; D is undetermined. V dropped 3 bases and J dropped 3 bases, with 12 bases sitting between them. From germline, CDR1 is MNHNY and CDR2 SVGAGI (reference sequence). The CDR3 runs to 14 residues.

The chain joins TRBV29-1 to TRBJ1-2, with D unresolved. Trimming pared 5 bases from V and 4 bases from J, leaving 14 bases between. CDR1 and CDR2 (germline): SQVTM, ANQGSEA. The CDR3 contains 13 residues. The DNA of the CDR3 is TGCAGCGTTCACTCGATGTTGACCTATGGCTACACCTTC. This codes for CSVHSMLTYGYTF.

V usage is TRBV5-1 and J usage is TRBJ1-5, with a possible D match to TRBD1 (5 bases). The CDR3 covers 15 residues. V was pared by 4 bases and J by 2 bases, with 13 bases between. Per the germline V gene, CDR1 is SGHRS and CDR2 is YFSETQ. Here the CDR3 reads CASSEMGEGNQPQHF. The CDR3 bases are TGCGCCAGCAGCGAGATGGGGGAGGGCAATCAGCCCCAGCATTTT.

The chain carries TRBV5-6 and TRBJ1-1; D call uncertain. V dropped 0 bases and J dropped 1 base, with 4 bases sitting between them. Germline CDR1 SGHDT, CDR2 YYEEEE. This CDR3 is built from 13 residues. As DNA, the CDR3 is TGTGCCAGCAGCTTGGTGCCGAACACTGAAGCTTTCTTT. Translated: CASSLVPNTEAFF.